This T cell receptor (beta chain) was identified in a study of neoadjuvant nivolumab and ipilimumab in lung cancer. Across the whole study: The combination arm added day-1 ipilimumab 1 mg/kg to nivolumab 3 mg/kg on days 1, 15, 29.

Study-level results: Blood richness before therapy tracked richness in tumors resected after neoadjuvant therapy. TCR sequencing covered a small number of samples.

This CDR3 spans 14 amino acids. J gave up 2 bases and V 2 bases, and 1 base lay outside the gene matches. CDR1 is MNHEY, CDR2 SMNVEV, per germline (reference sequence). Some clones are missing from TCRdb's copy, which holds only in-frame ones; the method was immunoSEQ multiplex PCR. Of about 3,900 clones detected, 70% to 85% appear once; the ten largest clones hold about 1.3%. As concerns this clone: Its specificity is not known.

The rearrangement links TRBV27 to TRBJ2-5; 8 bases map to TRBD1. The origin of this receptor is an adult with non-small cell lung cancer. The sequencing used peripheral blood, collected after neoadjuvant nivolumab, alone or with ipilimumab, at or shortly before surgery. CDR3 residues: CASSLNRGQETQYF. The CDR3 DNA is TGTGCCAGCAGTTTAAACAGGGGGCAAGAGACCCAGTACTTC.